This T cell receptor (beta chain) originates from a study of esophageal squamous cell carcinoma under preoperative chemotherapy. General study findings and limits: Post-treatment tumor-infiltrating lymphocytes appeared partly derived from peripheral T cells migrating into the tumor.

TCRdb called the PCR reads again in MiXCR, with one record for every CDR3 protein. The data contain over 9,500 distinct CDR3 sequences, roughly half of them singletons. A remark on this clonotype: The antigen is not known.

Noted time point: before preoperative PTX-NDP chemotherapy. Paclitaxel-nedaplatin chemotherapy was given to patients ahead of their surgery. Germline CDR1 is MNHNS and CDR2 is SASEGT. This CDR3 is built from 15 residues. V lost 0 bases, J lost 10 bases, and 16 bases lay in between. This material was acquired from a patient given preoperative chemotherapy. The receptor was derived from a human donor with esophageal squamous cell carcinoma. The donor label of this sample is uncertain. This sequence joins TRBV6-1 and TRBJ2-1; perhaps TRBD2 as D (6 bases). The CDR3 reads CASSEAGGNPYEQFF. The CDR3, as DNA: TGTGCCAGCAGTGAAGCGGGCGGGAACCCCTACGAGCAGTTCTTC.